The rows below give T cell receptor beta chains drawn from one sample of a study of response to subunit inactivated influenza vaccine. One entry per CDR3 protein, called by TCRdb with MiXCR from the RT-PCR reads. The repertoire consists of 550,000 to 800,000 distinct CDR3 sequences, with 15% to 18% occurring once and the leading ten covering approximately 10%. The sample was PBMCs from blood, taken about 12 days after vaccination. These receptors originate from a man between 50 and 59 years old who received an inactivated influenza vaccine. Both conserved end residues are part of each CDR3. Fields, in order: CDR3 DNA, CDR3 protein, clone size, V gene, J gene, D gene. A D gene is named only where the DNA matches it firmly. Only part of the rows carry a size: once, few, many, or a class if the clone is expanded.

cdr3_nt: TGTGCCAGCACCAGGGTCGCAACTAATGAAAAACTGTTTTTT; cdr3_aa: CASTRVATNEKLFF; clone_size: few; v_call: TRBV6-1; j_call: TRBJ1-4; d_call: NA
cdr3_nt: TGTGCCAGCAGACCATCGGGACAGCCACTCAATGAGCAGTTCTTC; cdr3_aa: CASRPSGQPLNEQFF; clone_size: few; v_call: TRBV12-3/TRBV12-4; j_call: TRBJ2-1; d_call: TRBD1
cdr3_nt: TGTGCCAGCAGTTGGGCAAGGGGCAGCAATGAGCAGTTCTTC; cdr3_aa: CASSWARGSNEQFF; clone_size: NA; v_call: TRBV6-5; j_call: TRBJ2-1; d_call: NA
cdr3_nt: TGTGCCAGCACCGATAGACAGTACAACTCTGGGGCCAACGTCCTGACTTTC; cdr3_aa: CASTDRQYNSGANVLTF; clone_size: NA; v_call: TRBV2; j_call: TRBJ2-6; d_call: NA
cdr3_nt: TGTGCCAGCAAACTTGGGAGCATTCAGTACTTC; cdr3_aa: CASKLGSIQYF; clone_size: few; v_call: TRBV6-5; j_call: TRBJ2-4; d_call: NA
cdr3_nt: TGTGCCACCGGACGGGACTACTCCTACAATGAGCAGTTCTTC; cdr3_aa: CATGRDYSYNEQFF; clone_size: NA; v_call: TRBV15; j_call: TRBJ2-1; d_call: TRBD2
cdr3_nt: TGTGCCAGCAGCTTTCTCGGGACAGGGTTGACAGATACGCAGTATTTT; cdr3_aa: CASSFLGTGLTDTQYF; clone_size: NA; v_call: TRBV7-2; j_call: TRBJ2-3; d_call: TRBD1
cdr3_nt: TGTGCCAGCAGTTTCGGGCGGGACACCACCTTGAGCACAGATACGCAGTATTTT; cdr3_aa: CASSFGRDTTLSTDTQYF; clone_size: NA; v_call: TRBV28; j_call: TRBJ2-3; d_call: NA
cdr3_nt: TGTGCCAGCAGCTTCTTTAGCGGCCCCAGGAATGAGCAGTTCTTC; cdr3_aa: CASSFFSGPRNEQFF; clone_size: few; v_call: TRBV5-5; j_call: TRBJ2-1; d_call: NA
cdr3_nt: TGTGCCAGCAGCGTAGGTATGCACAGAACTAACTATGGCTACACCTTC; cdr3_aa: CASSVGMHRTNYGYTF; clone_size: NA; v_call: TRBV9; j_call: TRBJ1-2; d_call: NA
cdr3_nt: TGTGCCAGCACCCAGACAGAGGCGGGCGACGAGCAGTACTTC; cdr3_aa: CASTQTEAGDEQYF; clone_size: NA; v_call: TRBV7-2; j_call: TRBJ2-7; d_call: NA
cdr3_nt: TGTGCCAGCAGTGAAGCAAGGCTACAGGGGGCGCTGTTAAATACGCAGTATTTT; cdr3_aa: CASSEARLQGALLNTQYF; clone_size: NA; v_call: TRBV6-1; j_call: TRBJ2-3; d_call: TRBD1
cdr3_nt: TGTGCCAGCAGTTACTGGGGGGAGCAGTTCTTC; cdr3_aa: CASSYWGEQFF; clone_size: NA; v_call: TRBV6-2/TRBV6-3; j_call: TRBJ2-1; d_call: NA
cdr3_nt: TGTGCCAGCAGGGGAGGGCAGGGCTTATACAATGAGCAGTTCTTC; cdr3_aa: CASRGGQGLYNEQFF; clone_size: NA; v_call: TRBV5-6; j_call: TRBJ2-1; d_call: TRBD2
cdr3_nt: TGCGCCAGCAGCCAAGATCTGTATTCGGCAGCTGGAAACACCATATATTTT; cdr3_aa: CASSQDLYSAAGNTIYF; clone_size: few; v_call: TRBV4-3; j_call: TRBJ1-3; d_call: NA
cdr3_nt: TGTGCCAGCAGCACAGGGGGTGCGGGCACCGGGGAGCTGTTTTTT; cdr3_aa: CASSTGGAGTGELFF; clone_size: NA; v_call: TRBV4-2; j_call: TRBJ2-2; d_call: TRBD1
cdr3_nt: TGCAGTGCTAGCTACAGGGCATCCTACGAGCAGTACTTC; cdr3_aa: CSASYRASYEQYF; clone_size: NA; v_call: TRBV20-1; j_call: TRBJ2-7; d_call: NA
cdr3_nt: TGTGCCACCCGGGCCCGACTTCACTACGAGCAGTACTTC; cdr3_aa: CATRARLHYEQYF; clone_size: few; v_call: TRBV7-8; j_call: TRBJ2-7; d_call: NA
cdr3_nt: TGCGCCAGCAGCAGTGTGGAGGGGGCGAACTATGGCTACACCTTC; cdr3_aa: CASSSVEGANYGYTF; clone_size: many; v_call: TRBV5-1; j_call: TRBJ1-2; d_call: TRBD1
cdr3_nt: TGTGCCACCAGCAGAGTTGCCAAAGAGACCCAGTACTTC; cdr3_aa: CATSRVAKETQYF; clone_size: few; v_call: TRBV15; j_call: TRBJ2-5; d_call: NA
cdr3_nt: TGTGCCAGCAGTTTGTACAGGGGCGCAACTAATGAAAAACTGTTTTTT; cdr3_aa: CASSLYRGATNEKLFF; clone_size: NA; v_call: TRBV28; j_call: TRBJ1-4; d_call: TRBD1
cdr3_nt: TGTGCCAGCGATCAGGTCGGCTCCTACGAGCAGTACTTC; cdr3_aa: CASDQVGSYEQYF; clone_size: many; v_call: TRBV5-5; j_call: TRBJ2-7; d_call: NA
cdr3_nt: TGCGCCAGCAGCCAATTGGAGGGGGCATCCTACGAGCAGTACTTC; cdr3_aa: CASSQLEGASYEQYF; clone_size: NA; v_call: TRBV4-3; j_call: TRBJ2-7; d_call: NA